This T cell receptor (beta chain) originates from a study of T-cell memory formation after mild COVID-19. On the study more broadly: Each donor largely had its own TCR clusters. Findings of the study overall: Shrinking CD4+ clones were chiefly CM and EM; CD8+ ones were chiefly EMRA.

TCRdb called the 5' RACE reads again in MiXCR, with one record for every CDR3 protein. The data hold about 110,000 distinct CDR3 sequences, with roughly an eighth observed a single time. With 3 bases removed from V and 5 bases from J, the gap between germline ends came to 17 bases. The CDR3 covers 15 residues. In germline, CDR1 is SQVTM, CDR2 ANQGSEA. This clonotype was picked up a small number of times. Its antigen is unidentified. V is TRBV29-1 and J is TRBJ2-1; D gene unclear. Sequencing input: PBMCs or a T cell subset sorted from them (not recorded which). The TCR comes from a man between 18 and 29 years old who had mild COVID-19 (a few samples of this study predate the infection). Cell type and time point are not known. CDR3 in amino acids: CSVDPPTEPHNEQFF. The CDR3 DNA sequence: TGCAGCGTTGATCCCCCAACGGAGCCTCACAATGAGCAGTTCTTC.